The 11 T cell receptor beta chains below come from one sample, sequenced in a study of blood T cell repertoires in COVID-19. Assay: immunoSEQ multiplex PCR; the TCRdb copy retains only in-frame clones and omits some. The sample includes more than 200,000 clones, about 85% of them seen just once. Sample: peripheral blood. Receptors originate from a man in his sixties with acute or convalescent COVID-19.

This chain joins TRBV6-4 and TRBJ2-1; 7 bases line up with TRBD2. Looked up from germline, CDR1 is MRHNA and CDR2 is SNTAGT. CDR3 length: 18 residues. V lost 0 bases to trimming and J lost 1 base; unmatched junction nucleotides: 9. CDR3 protein: CASSDSHRGEGSYNEQFF. CDR3 bases: TGTGCCAGCAGTGACTCCCATAGAGGGGAGGGGTCCTACAATGAGCAGTTCTTC.

The gene calls are TRBV14 and TRBJ2-5; 8 bases line up with TRBD1. The J segment lost 4 bases and the V segment lost 0 bases, leaving 7 bases of the junction unmatched. CDR3 size: 16 residues. Germline CDR1 and CDR2: SGHDN and FVKESK. The CDR3 DNA reads TGTGCCAGCAGCCAAGACAGGGGGCGTGTGAGAGAGACCCAGTACTTC. It is translated as CASSQDRGRVRETQYF.

This chain uses TRBV7-9 with TRBJ2-3; weak D call: TRBD2 (6 bases). The CDR3 spans 18 residues. Germline V CDR1 and CDR2: SEHNR, FQNEAQ (reference sequence). The ends were cut back, 4 bases at V and 6 bases at J, with 26 bases in the middle. This CDR3 is CASSWPPSGAKTRDTQYF. CDR3 sequence (DNA): TGTGCCAGCAGCTGGCCGCCCAGTGGGGCTAAGACTAGGGATACGCAGTATTTT.

The J gene is TRBJ2-7, the V gene TRBV6-5, with TRBD2 as a possible D gene (6 bases). V shed 6 bases and J shed 4 bases, with 19 bases lying between them. The CDR3 extends over 15 amino acids. Germline V CDR1 and CDR2: MNHEY, SVGAGI. CDR3 DNA sequence: TGTGCCAGCAGCTCCGTGGCGGGGCAGATATACGAGCAGTACTTC. The encoded protein is CASSSVAGQIYEQYF.

The CDR3 DNA reads TGCGCCAGCAGCTTGGCACCGGGACAAAGTTCGTACTCTGGGGCCAACGTCCTGACTTTC. Translated: CASSLAPGQSSYSGANVLTF. The gene calls are TRBV5-1 and TRBJ2-6; a weak D match, TRBD1 (6 bases). Trimming shortened V by 0 bases and J by 0 bases, and 19 bases separated the two germline ends. The V gene's germline CDR1 is SGHRS and CDR2 YFSETQ. This CDR3 has 20 amino acids.

J is TRBJ2-1 and V is TRBV5-6, with D possibly TRBD1 on 5 matching bases. V lost 4 bases, J lost 8 bases, and 16 bases lay in between. The CDR3 is made up of 14 amino acids. Per the germline V gene, CDR1 is SGHDT and CDR2 is YYEEEE. This chain's CDR3 is CASSPRAYDYEQFF. The CDR3 coding sequence is TGTGCCAGCAGCCCCAGGGCGTACGATTATGAGCAGTTCTTC.

This clone came up a few times. V and J are TRBV6-6 and TRBJ2-7; 9 positions match TRBD1. The CDR3 has 15 amino acids. V shed 2 bases, J shed 3 bases, and the junction held 5 bases outside the gene matches. CDR1 and CDR2 (germline): MNHNY, SVGAGI (reference sequence). Here the CDR3 reads CASSYLGQGFYEQYF. CDR3 DNA: TGTGCCAGCAGTTACCTGGGACAGGGATTCTACGAGCAGTACTTC.

The V and J genes are TRBV12-3 or TRBV12-4 and TRBJ1-3, with 7 bases that match TRBD1. The V gene end was trimmed by 5 bases and the J gene end by 5 bases; junction bases not matched to a gene: 3. The CDR3 extends over 13 amino acids. The CDR3 bases are TGTGCCAGCAGTCTGGGACAGAGAAACACCATATATTTT. This codes for CASSLGQRNTIYF.

J is TRBJ2-2 and V is TRBV4-3; 9 nucleotides agree with TRBD2. Germline CDR1 reads LGHNA; CDR2 reads YSLEER. After removal of 0 bases from V and 6 bases from J, the junction contained 5 bases not matched to a gene. CDR3 length equals 16 residues. The CDR3 region is CASSQEWREGAGELFF. The CDR3 DNA reads TGCGCCAGCAGCCAAGAATGGCGGGAGGGCGCCGGGGAGCTGTTTTTT.

The rearrangement joins TRBV2 to TRBJ2-7; D may be TRBD2 (7 bases). Germline assignment: CDR1 SNHLY and CDR2 FYNNEI. With 2 bases removed from V and 3 bases from J, the gap between germline ends came to 17 bases. The CDR3 spans 16 residues. The DNA of the CDR3 is TGTGCCAGCAGTGAATTTGCAAGGGGGGGAGGCTACGAGCAGTACTTC. Its protein is CASSEFARGGGYEQYF.

V usage is TRBV3-1 (or the pseudogene TRBV3-2) and J usage is TRBJ2-2, with D perhaps TRBD1 (5 bases). The length of the CDR3 is 19 residues. CDR1 and CDR2 (germline): LGHDT, YNNKEL (reference sequence). Trimming removed 3 bases from V and 1 base from J, with 21 bases in between. The DNA of the CDR3 is TGTGCCAGCAGCCATTTCCGGAAAGTGTGGACAAAGAACACCGGGGAGCTGTTTTTT. It codes for CASSHFRKVWTKNTGELFF.